These 24 T cell receptor beta chains came from one sample sequenced in a study of vaccination effects on CD4 cells after COVID-19. Their antigens are not known. Produced via immunoSEQ multiplex PCR; TCRdb's table is partial and in-frame only. The sample lists tens of thousands of clones, 70% to 85% occurring once. Antigen-specific CD4+ T cells were first expanded with viral peptide pools by the ViraFEST assay and only then sequenced. Researchers isolated CD4+ T cells once ten to eleven days of culture had elapsed. Convalescent patients had PCR-confirmed SARS-CoV-2 infection between March and December 2020. The sample was CD4+ T cells from PBMCs cultured with a peptide pool, taken before COVID-19 vaccination. The receptors shown here come from a human donor who had a prior SARS-CoV-2 infection.

The chain employs TRBV2 and TRBJ2-2, with D tentatively TRBD2 (5 bases). Germline lookup yields CDR1 SNHLY and CDR2 FYNNEI. Trimming stripped 2 bases from V and 4 bases from J, with 11 bases between. There are 15 residues in the CDR3. CDR3 in DNA: TGTGCCAGCAGTGAAATGCGGGTTGGCACCGGGGAGCTGTTTTTT. Amino acid sequence: CASSEMRVGTGELFF.

This chain uses TRBV24-1 with TRBJ2-7, with 8 bases fitting TRBD1. Trimming cost V 3 bases and J 2 bases; bases outside gene matches: 17. The CDR3 spans 19 residues. Germline V lookup: CDR1 KGHDR, CDR2 SFDVKD. In DNA, the CDR3 is TGTGCCACCAGTGATCCAACCAAAAGCGGACAGGGTCACACCTACGAGCAGTACTTC. This gives the protein CATSDPTKSGQGHTYEQYF.

The chain recombines TRBV19 with TRBJ1-1; the match to TRBD1 covers 7 bases. J lost 4 bases, V lost 2 bases, and 4 bases had no gene match. The CDR3 sequence is 14 residues long. From germline, CDR1 is LNHDA and CDR2 SQIVND (reference sequence). CDR3 residues: CASSILRGGTEAFF. The CDR3 DNA sequence: TGTGCCAGTAGTATACTCAGGGGGGGCACTGAAGCTTTCTTT.

The chain recombines TRBV14 with TRBJ2-3; perhaps D is TRBD1 or TRBD2 (5 bases each). Germline lookup yields CDR1 SGHDN and CDR2 FVKESK. Between the trimmed V and J ends, which lost 3 bases and 2 bases, there was a span of 24 bases. The CDR3 consists of 19 residues. CDR3 in DNA: TGTGCCAGCAGCCACTTCTCGGGGCGAGACCTATACAACACAGATACGCAGTATTTT. It specifies CASSHFSGRDLYNTDTQYF.

This clone occurred once. The chain uses TRBV2 and TRBJ2-2; 8 bases are a match to TRBD1. Germline trimming cut 6 bases from V and 7 bases from J; bases unmatched to any gene: 10. Germline-derived CDR1 and CDR2 are SNHLY and FYNNEI. This CDR3 comprises 15 residues. CDR3 protein: CASRDRVGVYGELFF. The CDR3 nucleotides are TGTGCCAGCAGGGACAGGGTCGGAGTATACGGGGAGCTGTTTTTT.

CDR3 coding DNA: TGTGCCAGCAGCTTGGTCGGGGCAGCATACGAGCAGTACTTC. Translated: CASSLVGAAYEQYF. The chain carries TRBV5-8 and TRBJ2-7; D assignment may be TRBD1 or TRBD2 (5 bases each). The CDR3 is 14 residues long. V shed 0 bases and J shed 4 bases, with 11 bases lying between them. Germline V gene sequence: CDR1 SGHTS, CDR2 YDEGEE.

Concerning this clone itself: One end of the junction fails to match germline, which may point to a read error. J is TRBJ2-3 and V is TRBV5-5; 11 bases line up with TRBD2. The CDR3 consists of 17 residues. Germline V gene sequence: CDR1 SGHKS, CDR2 YYEKEE (reference sequence). CDR3 in DNA: TGTGCCAGCACCTTGCTACTAGCGGGAGACGGCACAGATACGCAGTATTTT. Residues: CASTLLLAGDGTDTQYF.

In this sample, this clone turned up a few times. The CDR3, as DNA: TGTGCCAGCAGCCAAGATCGGGGCGGTGATAATGAAAAACTGTTTTTT. Its translation: CASSQDRGGDNEKLFF. The rearrangement links TRBV3-1 (or the pseudogene TRBV3-2) to TRBJ1-4; D possibly corresponds to TRBD1 (5 bases). Per germline, CDR1 LGHDT and CDR2 YNNKEL (reference sequence). The CDR3 is 16 amino acids. Trimming stripped 0 bases from V and 4 bases from J, with 12 bases between.

The chain couples TRBV19 to TRBJ2-7; D not certain. V was clipped by 2 bases and J by 9 bases, with 20 bases between them. This CDR3 is built from 15 residues. Germline lookup yields CDR1 LNHDA and CDR2 SQIVND (reference sequence). Here the CDR3 reads CASSIHPVDPTTQYF. CDR3 bases: TGTGCCAGTAGTATACACCCCGTGGACCCCACGACGCAGTACTTC.

This clone appeared once. The chain employs TRBV3-1 (or the pseudogene TRBV3-2) and TRBJ1-3, with TRBD1 matching 8 bases. Germline V gene sequence: CDR1 LGHDT, CDR2 YNNKEL (reference sequence). Trimming removed 3 bases from V and 0 bases from J; junction bases left unmatched: 7. This CDR3 has 17 residues. The CDR3 loop reads CASSHRQGPFSGNTIYF. CDR3 DNA: TGTGCCAGCAGCCACAGACAGGGGCCCTTCTCTGGAAACACCATATATTTT.

The J gene is TRBJ1-4, the V gene TRBV6-5; possibly TRBD1 for D (5 bases). The germline CDR1 and CDR2 sequences are MNHEY and SVGAGI. Trimming shortened V by 7 bases and J by 3 bases, and 15 bases separated the two germline ends. CDR3 size: 15 residues. The CDR3 sequence is CASTQIQGSNEKLFF. The CDR3 DNA reads as TGTGCCAGCACCCAGATTCAGGGATCTAATGAAAAACTGTTTTTT.

This rearrangement joins TRBV11-2 to TRBJ2-2; D unresolved. Trimming removed 5 bases at V and 13 bases at J, with 11 bases between. The germline V gene has CDR1 SGHAT and CDR2 FQNNGV. This CDR3 has 11 amino acids. The CDR3 DNA sequence: TGTGCCAGCAGCAATATATCTTCGCTGTTTTTT. Amino acid sequence: CASSNISSLFF.

The rearrangement uses TRBV19 and TRBJ1-1; 7 positions match TRBD1. After removal of 4 bases from V and 2 bases from J, the junction contained 4 bases not matched to a gene. The CDR3 consists of 14 residues. Germline CDR1 and CDR2: LNHDA and SQIVND (reference sequence). The CDR3 is CASSRNRGNTEAFF. CDR3 coding DNA: TGTGCCAGTAGTAGGAACAGGGGAAACACTGAAGCTTTCTTT.

This clone was picked up one time. The V call is TRBV19, the J call TRBJ1-5, with 7 bases fitting TRBD1. V lost 2 bases and J lost 3; bases outside the gene matches: 7. The CDR3 totals 16 residues. Germline CDR1 is LNHDA and CDR2 is SQIVND (reference sequence). The DNA for the CDR3 is TGTGCCAGTAGTATAACCGGGACAGCCATCAATCAGCCCCAGCATTTT. Protein: CASSITGTAINQPQHF.

The chain employs TRBV5-1 and TRBJ2-2; D unresolved. Trimming removed 2 bases from V and 1 base from J, with 6 bases in between. CDR3 length: 14 residues. CDR1 and CDR2 from the germline V gene are SGHRS and YFSETQ. The CDR3 loop is CASSFMQNTGELFF. The DNA for the CDR3 is TGCGCCAGCAGCTTTATGCAGAACACCGGGGAGCTGTTTTTT.

The V and J genes are TRBV5-1 and TRBJ2-1, with D uncertain. The V end lost 1 base, the J end lost 0 bases, and 8 bases lay between the germline ends. The CDR3 is 15 residues long. Per germline, CDR1 SGHRS and CDR2 YFSETQ. The CDR3 coding sequence is TGCGCCAGCAGCTTGACGGACCTCTCCTACAATGAGCAGTTCTTC. Translated: CASSLTDLSYNEQFF.

This clone was picked up one time. V is TRBV7-9 and J is TRBJ2-1; 8 bases are a match to TRBD1. Unmatched junction bases numbered 0, after V lost 4 bases and J lost 4 bases. The CDR3 covers 13 residues. CDR1 is SEHNR, CDR2 FQNEAQ, per germline (reference sequence). DNA for the CDR3: TGTGCCAGCAGCTGGACAGGGTACAATGAGCAGTTCTTC. Amino acids: CASSWTGYNEQFF.

The rearrangement joins TRBV5-4 to TRBJ2-3; TRBD2 is a possible D gene (6 bases). From germline, CDR1 is SGHNT and CDR2 YYREEE (reference sequence). This CDR3 has 15 amino acids. Trimming cost V 4 bases and J 0 bases, with 12 bases left between them. For the CDR3, the DNA is TGTGCCAGCAGCCACGGGACTGCTAGCACAGATACGCAGTATTTT. This codes for CASSHGTASTDTQYF. The full variable domain, rest sourced from reference TRBV5-4 and TRBJ2-3, is ETGVTQSPTHLIKTRGQQVTLRCSSQSGHNTVSWYQQALGQGPQFIFQYYREEENGRGNFPPRFSGLQFPNYSSELNVNALELDDSALYLCASSHGTASTDTQYFGPGTRLTVL.

The J gene is TRBJ2-1, the V gene TRBV7-6; a weak D match, TRBD2 (7 bases). V lost 4 bases and J lost 2, with 21 bases in between. Germline V gene data show CDR1 as SGHVS and CDR2 as FNYEAQ. This CDR3 has 18 amino acids. As DNA, the CDR3 is TGTGCCAGCAGCTGGAAGATAGGGGGGGAGATTCCCTACAATGAGCAGTTCTTC. Protein product: CASSWKIGGEIPYNEQFF.

The chain has TRBV7-2 and TRBJ1-2, with a possible D match to TRBD1 (6 bases). Germline V gene lookup returns CDR1 SGHTA and CDR2 FQGNSA. Trimming pared 5 bases from V and 2 bases from J, leaving 15 bases between. The CDR3 is 15 residues long. CDR3 sequence: CASSPRWQGNYGYTF. CDR3 nucleotides: TGTGCCAGCAGCCCGAGGTGGCAGGGGAACTATGGCTACACCTTC. The variable domain in full, with the rest retrieved from reference TRBV7-2 and TRBJ1-2, is GAGVSQSPSNKVTEKGKDVELRCDPISGHTALYWYRQSLGQGLEFLIYFQGNSAPDKSGLPSDRFSAERTGGSVSTLTIQRTQQEDSAVYLCASSPRWQGNYGYTFGSGTRLTVV.

The chain uses TRBV12-5 and TRBJ2-5, with 8 bases that match TRBD1. Per germline, CDR1 LGHNT and CDR2 FRNRAP. Trimming took 2 bases from V and 5 from J; bases not matched to a gene: 7. The CDR3 contains 15 residues. The CDR3 DNA follows: TGTGCTAGTGGTTTGTGGACAGGGACCTTTGAGACCCAGTACTTC. Residues: CASGLWTGTFETQYF. Using reference TRBV12-5 and TRBJ2-5 for the parts outside the CDR3, the full variable domain is DARVTQTPRHKVTEMGQEVTMRCQPILGHNTVFWYRQTMMQGLELLAYFRNRAPLDDSGMPKDRFSAEMPDATLATLKIQPSEPRDSAVYFCASGLWTGTFETQYFGPGTRLLVL.

The genes are TRBV7-2 and TRBJ1-2; no firm D call. CDR1 and CDR2 (germline): SGHTA, FQGNSA. CDR3 length: 18 amino acids. With 4 bases removed from V and 4 bases from J, the gap between germline ends came to 25 bases. CDR3 coding DNA: TGTGCCAGCAGCTCAAGAACTAGCGGGTTAGGGTCCTTCTATGGCTACACCTTC. It encodes CASSSRTSGLGSFYGYTF.

The chain uses TRBV6-5 and TRBJ1-2; 12 nucleotides match TRBD1. This CDR3 region has 15 residues. Losses at the gene ends were 2 bases for V and 8 bases for J; bases not matched to a gene: 6. CDR1 and CDR2 from the germline V gene are MNHEY and SVGAGI. CDR3 sequence: CASSYGGQGAQGYTF. For the CDR3, the DNA is TGTGCCAGCAGTTACGGGGGACAGGGGGCGCAGGGCTACACCTTC.

V is TRBV7-2 and J is TRBJ2-3; 7 positions match TRBD2. This CDR3 spans 13 amino acids. V shed 5 bases and J 4 bases; nucleotides not matched to a gene: 3. Germline loops: CDR1 SGHTA, CDR2 FQGNSA. The DNA of the CDR3 is TGTGCCAGCAGCCCCGGACTAGCAGATACGCAGTATTTT. Translated, it gives CASSPGLADTQYF. The whole variable domain, filled in from reference TRBV7-2 and TRBJ2-3, reads GAGVSQSPSNKVTEKGKDVELRCDPISGHTALYWYRQSLGQGLEFLIYFQGNSAPDKSGLPSDRFSAERTGGSVSTLTIQRTQQEDSAVYLCASSPGLADTQYFGPGTRLTVL.